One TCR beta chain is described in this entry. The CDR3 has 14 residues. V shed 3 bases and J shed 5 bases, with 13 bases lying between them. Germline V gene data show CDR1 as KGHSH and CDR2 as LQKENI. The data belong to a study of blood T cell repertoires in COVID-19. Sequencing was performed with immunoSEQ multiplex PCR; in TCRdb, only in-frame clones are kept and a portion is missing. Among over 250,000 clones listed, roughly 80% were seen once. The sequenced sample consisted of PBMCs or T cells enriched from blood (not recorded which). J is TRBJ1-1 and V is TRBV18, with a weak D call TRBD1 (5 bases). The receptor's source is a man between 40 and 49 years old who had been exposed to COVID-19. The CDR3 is CASSPDRVRTEAFF. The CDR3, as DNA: TGTGCCAGCTCACCCGACAGAGTTCGAACTGAAGCTTTCTTT.